The clone carrying this TCR beta chain was seen only once. Its specificity is unknown. V was trimmed by 6 bases and J by 8 bases, leaving 10 bases between them. From germline, CDR1 is SNHLY and CDR2 FYNNEI. CDR3 length equals 12 residues. The treatment: oral pan-JAK inhibitor, 5-10 mg twice daily. Extracted RNA was reverse transcribed, and the resulting cDNA served as sequencing template. Measured with immunoSEQ multiplex PCR; TCRdb has only the in-frame clones, and not every one. The sample includes approximately 150,000 clones, around 59% of them seen just once. These data belong to a study of CD8+ T cells in alopecia areata. About the study: Affected scalp percentage set treated patients' severity scores. Study-level points and caveats: The study found tofacitinib significantly decreased scalp clonality and expanded CD8+ clones among the top 100. A large proportion of expanded lesional clones were detected persisting in scalp and blood during tofacitinib.

The chain joins TRBV2 to TRBJ2-2; D gene unclear. The sequenced sample was CD4+ T cells sorted from blood, obtained at week 24, from a patient treated with tofacitinib. This TCR was sampled from a human donor with alopecia areata. CDR3 in amino acids: CASSSAWGELFF. The CDR3 DNA sequence: TGTGCCAGCAGCAGTGCATGGGGGGAGCTGTTTTTT.